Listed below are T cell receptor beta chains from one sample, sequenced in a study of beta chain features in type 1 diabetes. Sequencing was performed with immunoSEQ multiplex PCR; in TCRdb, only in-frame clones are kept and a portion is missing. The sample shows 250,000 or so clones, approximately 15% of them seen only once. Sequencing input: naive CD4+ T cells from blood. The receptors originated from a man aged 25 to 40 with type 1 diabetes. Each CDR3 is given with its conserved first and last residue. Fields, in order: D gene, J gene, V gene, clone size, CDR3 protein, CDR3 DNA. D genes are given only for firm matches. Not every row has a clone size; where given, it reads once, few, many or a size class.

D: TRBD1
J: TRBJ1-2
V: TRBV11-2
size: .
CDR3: CASSARQGSGYTF
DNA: TGTGCCAGCAGCGCTCGACAGGGGAGTGGCTACACCTTC

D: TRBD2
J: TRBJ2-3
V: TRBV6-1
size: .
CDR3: CASRRAGGGRDTQYF
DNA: TGTGCCAGTCGGAGGGCCGGGGGGGGACGAGATACGCAGTATTTT

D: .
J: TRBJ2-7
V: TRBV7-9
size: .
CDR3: CASSFLGVSYEQYF
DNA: TGTGCCAGCAGCTTTCTGGGAGTTTCCTACGAGCAGTACTTC

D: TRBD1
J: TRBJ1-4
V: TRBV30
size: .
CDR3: CAWRMTGMGEKLFF
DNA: TGTGCCTGGAGGATGACAGGGATGGGTGAAAAACTGTTTTTT

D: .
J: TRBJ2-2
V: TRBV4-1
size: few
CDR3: CASSQAALNTGELFF
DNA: TGCGCCAGCAGCCAAGCCGCACTGAACACCGGGGAGCTGTTTTTT

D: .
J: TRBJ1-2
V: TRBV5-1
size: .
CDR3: CASSLGRVNYGYTF
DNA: TGCGCCAGCAGCTTGGGACGGGTTAACTATGGCTACACCTTC

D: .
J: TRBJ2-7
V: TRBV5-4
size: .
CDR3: CASSFHRQVAGNEQYF
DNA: TGTGCCAGCAGCTTCCATAGACAGGTAGCGGGTAACGAGCAGTACTTC

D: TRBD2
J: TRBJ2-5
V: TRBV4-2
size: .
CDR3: CASSPGLAQETQYF
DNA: TGTGCCAGCAGCCCGGGACTAGCCCAAGAGACCCAGTACTTC

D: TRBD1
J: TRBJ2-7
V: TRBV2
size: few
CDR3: CASKGQGAPGTYEQYF
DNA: TGTGCCAGCAAGGGACAGGGGGCTCCCGGAACCTACGAGCAGTACTTC

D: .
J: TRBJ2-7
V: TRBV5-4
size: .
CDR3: CASSLAPRGKTYEQYF
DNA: TGTGCCAGCAGCTTGGCTCCTCGGGGTAAGACCTACGAGCAGTACTTC

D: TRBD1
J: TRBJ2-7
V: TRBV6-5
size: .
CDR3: CASHRGYEQYF
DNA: TGTGCCAGCCACAGGGGCTACGAGCAGTACTTC

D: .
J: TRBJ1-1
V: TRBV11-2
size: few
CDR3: CASSLELREGTEAFF
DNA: TGTGCCAGCAGCTTAGAACTCCGGGAGGGCACTGAAGCTTTCTTT

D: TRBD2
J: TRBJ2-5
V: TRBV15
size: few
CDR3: CATAGGPGETQYF
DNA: TGTGCCACCGCGGGGGGGCCAGGAGAGACCCAGTACTTC

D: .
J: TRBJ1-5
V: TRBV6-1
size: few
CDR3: CASSERLRGTQHF
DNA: TGTGCCAGCAGTGAACGGCTGCGAGGGACCCAGCATTTT

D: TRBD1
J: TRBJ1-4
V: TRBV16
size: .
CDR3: CASSPRGTGDEKLFF
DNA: TGTGCCAGCAGCCCCAGAGGGACAGGGGATGAAAAACTGTTTTTT

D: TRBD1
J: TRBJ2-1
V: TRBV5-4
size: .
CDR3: CASSLDRGEEQFF
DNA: TGTGCCAGCAGCTTGGACAGGGGCGAGGAGCAGTTCTTC

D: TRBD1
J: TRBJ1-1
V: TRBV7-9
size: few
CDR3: CASSSTGGSNTEAFF
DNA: TGTGCCAGCAGCAGTACAGGGGGCTCGAACACTGAAGCTTTCTTT

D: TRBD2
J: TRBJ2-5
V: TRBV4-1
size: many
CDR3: CASSQDSGSGEETQYF
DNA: TGCGCCAGCAGCCAAGATAGTGGGAGCGGGGAAGAGACCCAGTACTTC

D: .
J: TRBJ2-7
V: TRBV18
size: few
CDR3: CASSPIDGSEQYF
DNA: TGTGCCAGCTCACCAATAGACGGGAGCGAGCAGTACTTC

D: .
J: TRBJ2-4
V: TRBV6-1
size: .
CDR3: CASSETAQGIQYF
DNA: TGTGCCAGCAGTGAGACGGCGCAGGGCATTCAGTACTTC

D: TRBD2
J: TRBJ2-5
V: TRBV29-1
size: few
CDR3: CSIKRESQETQYF
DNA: TGCAGCATAAAGCGGGAGTCTCAAGAGACCCAGTACTTC

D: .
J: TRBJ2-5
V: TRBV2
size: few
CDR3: CASGPFLQETQYF
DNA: TGTGCCAGCGGGCCCTTCCTCCAAGAGACCCAGTACTTC

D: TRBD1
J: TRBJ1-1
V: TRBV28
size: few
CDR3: CASSSPGQENTEAFF
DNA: TGTGCCAGCAGTTCCCCGGGACAGGAGAACACTGAAGCTTTCTTT

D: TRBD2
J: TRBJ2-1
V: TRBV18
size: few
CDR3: CASSPRSSGGQGEQFF
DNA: TGTGCCAGCTCACCCAGGAGTAGCGGGGGGCAGGGTGAGCAGTTCTTC

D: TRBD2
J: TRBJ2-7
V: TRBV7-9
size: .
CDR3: CASSPVTGGPAEQYF
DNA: TGTGCCAGCAGCCCCGTGACGGGAGGGCCCGCCGAGCAGTACTTC

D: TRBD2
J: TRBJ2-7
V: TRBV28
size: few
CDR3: CASSFPGGRIYF
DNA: TGTGCCAGCAGTTTCCCCGGCGGGAGAATATACTTC

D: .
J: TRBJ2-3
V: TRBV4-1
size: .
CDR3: CASSQVSTDTQYF
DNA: TGCGCCAGCAGCCAAGTAAGCACAGATACGCAGTATTTT

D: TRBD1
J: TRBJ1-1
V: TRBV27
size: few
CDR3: CASSPGDRPSEAFF
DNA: TGTGCCAGCAGTCCTGGGGACAGGCCCAGCGAAGCTTTCTTT

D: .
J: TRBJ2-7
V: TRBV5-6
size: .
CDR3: CASSWAGTPYEQYF
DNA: TGTGCCAGCAGCTGGGCCGGGACACCTTACGAGCAGTACTTC

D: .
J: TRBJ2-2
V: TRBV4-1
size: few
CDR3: CASSQDPRAGELFF
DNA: TGCGCCAGCAGCCAAGACCCAAGAGCCGGGGAGCTGTTTTTT

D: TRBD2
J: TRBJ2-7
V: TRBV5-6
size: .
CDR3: CASSANGLAGFYEQYF
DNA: TGTGCCAGCAGCGCAAACGGACTAGCGGGCTTCTACGAGCAGTACTTC

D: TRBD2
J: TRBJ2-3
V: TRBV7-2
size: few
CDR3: CASTSWAGGGDTQYF
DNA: TGTGCCAGCACCTCCTGGGCGGGAGGTGGCGATACGCAGTATTTT

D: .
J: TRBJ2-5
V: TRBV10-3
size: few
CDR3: CAISESSRETQYF
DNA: TGTGCCATCAGTGAGTCTAGTCGGGAGACCCAGTACTTC

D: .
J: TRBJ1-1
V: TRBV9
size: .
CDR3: CASSSRTGTNTEAFF
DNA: TGTGCCAGCAGCTCCCGAACAGGGACGAACACTGAAGCTTTCTTT

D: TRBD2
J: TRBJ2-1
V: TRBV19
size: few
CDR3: CASSRGPGLAENNEQFF
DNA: TGTGCCAGTAGTAGGGGGCCAGGACTAGCGGAGAACAATGAGCAGTTCTTC

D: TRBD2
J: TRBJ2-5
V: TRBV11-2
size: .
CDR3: CASSLGTSGLETQYF
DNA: TGTGCCAGCAGCCTAGGGACTAGCGGGTTAGAGACCCAGTACTTC

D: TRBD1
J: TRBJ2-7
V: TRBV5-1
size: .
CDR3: CASSLIQGVNEQYF
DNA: TGCGCCAGCAGCTTGATCCAGGGGGTCAACGAGCAGTACTTC

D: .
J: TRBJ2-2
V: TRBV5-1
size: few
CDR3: CASSLQDTGELFF
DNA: TGCGCCAGCAGCTTGCAGGATACCGGGGAGCTGTTTTTT

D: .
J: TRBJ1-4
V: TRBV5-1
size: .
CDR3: CASSEGRTNEKLFF
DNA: TGCGCCAGCAGTGAAGGGAGAACTAATGAAAAACTGTTTTTT

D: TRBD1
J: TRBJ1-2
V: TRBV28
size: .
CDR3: CASSLGGQGGYTF
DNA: TGTGCCAGCAGTCTTGGGGGACAGGGTGGCTACACCTTC

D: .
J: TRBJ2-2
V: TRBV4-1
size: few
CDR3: CASSQGQAMTGELFF
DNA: TGCGCCAGCAGCCAAGGACAGGCTATGACCGGGGAGCTGTTTTTT

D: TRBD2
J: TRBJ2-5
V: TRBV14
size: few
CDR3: CASSQGLAGEYGTQYF
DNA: TGTGCCAGCAGCCAAGGCCTAGCGGGAGAGTACGGGACCCAGTACTTC

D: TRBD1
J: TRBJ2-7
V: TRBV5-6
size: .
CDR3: CASSLGGQGSYEQYF
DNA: TGTGCCAGCAGCTTGGGGGGACAGGGTTCCTACGAGCAGTACTTC

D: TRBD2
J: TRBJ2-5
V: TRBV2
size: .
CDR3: CASTRTSGEETQYF
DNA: TGTGCCAGCACCCGGACTAGCGGGGAAGAGACCCAGTACTTC

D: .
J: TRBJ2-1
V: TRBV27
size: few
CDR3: CATGGLNYYNEQFF
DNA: TGTGCCACCGGTGGACTTAACTATTACAATGAGCAGTTCTTC

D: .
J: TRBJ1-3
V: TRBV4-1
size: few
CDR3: CASSQERGSGNTIYF
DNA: TGCGCCAGCAGCCAAGAACGGGGTTCTGGAAACACCATATATTTT

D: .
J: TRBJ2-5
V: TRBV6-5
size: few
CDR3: CASSRTPVGETQYF
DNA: TGTGCCAGCAGTCGGACACCCGTAGGAGAGACCCAGTACTTC

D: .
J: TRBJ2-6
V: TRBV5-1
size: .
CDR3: CASSPGAGANVLTF
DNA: TGCGCCAGCAGCCCGGGGGCTGGGGCCAACGTCCTGACTTTC

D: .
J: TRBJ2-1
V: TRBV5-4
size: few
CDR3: CASSWGRTGGDEQFF
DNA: TGTGCCAGCAGCTGGGGGAGAACCGGCGGGGATGAGCAGTTCTTC

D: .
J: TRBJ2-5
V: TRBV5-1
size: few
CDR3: CASSLGQGQETQYF
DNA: TGCGCCAGCAGCTTGGGCCAGGGTCAAGAGACCCAGTACTTC

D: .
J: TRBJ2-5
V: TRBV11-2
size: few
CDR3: CASRDRKETQYF
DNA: TGTGCCAGCAGGGACAGAAAAGAGACCCAGTACTTC

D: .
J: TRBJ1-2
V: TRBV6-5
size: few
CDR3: CASSYSGRDGYTF
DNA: TGTGCCAGCAGTTACTCGGGGAGGGACGGCTACACCTTC

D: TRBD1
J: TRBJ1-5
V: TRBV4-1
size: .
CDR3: CASSQVGDRYNQPQHF
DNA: TGCGCCAGCAGCCAAGTTGGGGACAGATACAATCAGCCCCAGCATTTT

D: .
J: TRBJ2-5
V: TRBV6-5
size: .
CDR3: CASSITGQGLETQYF
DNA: TGTGCCAGCAGTATTACGGGGCAGGGGTTGGAGACCCAGTACTTC

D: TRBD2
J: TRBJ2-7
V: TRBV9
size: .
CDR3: CASSVGAGRPNEQYF
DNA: TGTGCCAGCAGCGTAGGAGCGGGACGCCCCAACGAGCAGTACTTC

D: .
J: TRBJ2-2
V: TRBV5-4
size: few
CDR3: CASSLAGVNTGELFF
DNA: TGTGCCAGCAGCTTGGCCGGGGTGAACACCGGGGAGCTGTTTTTT

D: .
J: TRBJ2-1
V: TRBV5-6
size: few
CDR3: CASSSTVYNEQFF
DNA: TGTGCCAGCAGCTCTACAGTTTACAATGAGCAGTTCTTC